The 16 T cell receptor beta chains below come from one sample, sequenced in a study of regulatory T cells in long-lasting Graves disease. The TCR beta library used iRepertoire HTBI primers with Arm-PCR amplification of CDR3. Via MiXCR, TCRdb re-called the multiplex PCR reads, giving one row per CDR3 protein. Found here are roughly 420,000 distinct CDR3 sequences, approximately 14% of them singletons; the top ten hold about 15%. Indicated time point: newly diagnosed GD, antithyroid drugs for less than 3 months. PBMCs provided the RNA from which the TCR library was made. The sample was also linked to a second study, of T cells in Graves' hyperthyroidism and ophthalmopathy.

The sample here was peripheral blood mononuclear cells (PBMCs), taken at new diagnosis, from a patient treated with antithyroid drugs. All receptors come from a woman aged 50 to 65 with Graves disease.

This clonotype was seen ten or more times. J is TRBJ2-2 and V is TRBV7-8, with 9 bases fitting TRBD1. The germline gives CDR1 SGHVS, CDR2 FQNEAQ. The CDR3 totals 15 residues. The junction had 8 bases not matched to a gene; V was cut back by 8 bases and J by 4 bases. As DNA, the CDR3 is TGTGCCAGCTCTACAGGGACAGGGAGCACCGGGGAGCTGTTTTTT. As protein: CASSTGTGSTGELFF.

This chain uses TRBV5-6 with TRBJ2-3; either TRBD1 or TRBD2 may fit D (5 bases each). There are 15 residues in the CDR3. Germline CDR1 and CDR2: SGHDT and YYEEEE. The V and J ends lost 1 base and 2 bases respectively, with 11 bases between them. The CDR3 DNA reads TGTGCCAGCAGCTTGACTGGGACGATCACAGATACGCAGTATTTT. Encoded protein: CASSLTGTITDTQYF.

This clonotype was recorded a few times. The rearrangement uses TRBV29-1 and TRBJ2-7; D uncertain. Trimming cost V 4 bases and J 0 bases, with 7 bases left between them. The CDR3 length is 12 residues. The germline gives CDR1 SQVTM, CDR2 ANQGSEA. CDR3: CSVGQTSYEQYF. The CDR3 DNA follows: TGCAGCGTTGGTCAGACCTCCTACGAGCAGTACTTC.

Concerning this clonotype itself: A read error is possible here, since a much larger clone lies one base away. V and J are TRBV9 and TRBJ2-7; 8 bases agree with TRBD1. Germline lookup yields CDR1 SGDLS and CDR2 YYNGEE. The CDR3 sequence is 15 residues long. CDR3 sequence (DNA): TGTGCCGGCAGCGTAGATCCAGGGGGCTTCTACGAGCAGTACTTC. It specifies CAGSVDPGGFYEQYF. The full variable domain, completed using reference TRBV9 and TRBJ2-7, is DSGVTQTPKHLITATGQRVTLRCSPRSGDLSVYWYQQSLDQGLQFLIQYYNGEERAKGNILERFSAQQFPDLHSELNLSSLELGDSALYFCAGSVDPGGFYEQYFGPGTRLTVT.

This clonotype was found a few times. The V and J genes are TRBV20-1 and TRBJ2-2, with 9 bases fitting TRBD2. Germline V gives CDR1 DFQATT, CDR2 SNEGSKA (reference sequence). The CDR3 covers 17 residues. Trimming removed 0 bases from V and 4 bases from J; junction bases left unmatched: 9. The CDR3 region is CSARDLSGGPFTGELFF. Here the CDR3 DNA reads TGCAGTGCTAGAGATCTAAGCGGGGGGCCCTTCACCGGGGAGCTGTTTTTT.

This clonotype was observed a few times. This chain uses TRBV3-1 with TRBJ2-2; D is ambiguous. Looked up from germline, CDR1 is LGHDT and CDR2 is YNNKEL (reference sequence). Trimming pared 4 bases from V and 6 bases from J, leaving 18 bases between. This CDR3 contains 16 residues. The DNA of the CDR3 is TGTGCCAGCAGCCTATCGGACCTCGGGTCTTCCGGGGAGCTGTTTTTT. It codes for CASSLSDLGSSGELFF.

This rearrangement joins TRBV10-3 to TRBJ1-4, with 7 bases that match TRBD1. After removal of 5 bases from V and 4 bases from J, the junction contained 4 bases not matched to a gene. This CDR3 has 14 amino acids. Germline V gene lookup returns CDR1 ENHRY and CDR2 SYGVKD. CDR3 DNA sequence: TGTGCCATCAGTCCGGGACAGCATAATGAAAAACTGTTTTTT. Translation: CAISPGQHNEKLFF.

V gene TRBV28 combines with J gene TRBJ2-3; 9 bases line up with TRBD2. Germline lookup yields CDR1 MDHEN and CDR2 SYDVKM. After removal of 5 bases from V and 4 bases from J, the junction contained 4 bases not matched to a gene. The CDR3 loop spans 14 amino acids. Here the CDR3 DNA reads TGTGCCAGCAGTACGACTAGCGGCCCAGATACGCAGTATTTT. Amino acids: CASSTTSGPDTQYF.

This clonotype was detected only a few times. The V call is TRBV19, the J call TRBJ2-7; a weak D match, TRBD1 (6 bases). Trimming shortened V by 3 bases and J by 2 bases, and 11 bases separated the two germline ends. This CDR3 comprises 14 residues. The V gene's germline CDR1 is LNHDA and CDR2 SQIVND (reference sequence). CDR3: CASSITGTTYEQYF. In DNA, the CDR3 is TGTGCCAGTAGTATTACCGGGACAACCTACGAGCAGTACTTC.

This clonotype was seen at least ten times. The J gene is TRBJ2-7, the V gene TRBV20-1; a possible D gene is TRBD2 (5 bases). CDR1 and CDR2 from the germline V gene are DFQATT and SNEGSKA (reference sequence). V shed 6 bases and J shed 1 base, with 10 bases lying between them. This CDR3 spans 12 amino acids. CDR3 in amino acids: CSALPGSYEQYF. The CDR3 DNA reads TGCAGTGCCTTACCGGGGTCCTACGAGCAGTACTTC.

This clonotype was recorded at least ten times. The rearrangement uses TRBV12-3 or TRBV12-4 and TRBJ2-7; 8 bases align to TRBD2. V gave up 1 base and J gave up 6 bases; unmatched junction bases: 8. CDR3 size: 15 residues. The CDR3 bases are TGTGCCAGCAGTTTAGGCCCCGGGGCGGGAGGCGAGCAGTACTTC. It encodes CASSLGPGAGGEQYF.

The chain employs TRBV4-1 and TRBJ2-5; D might be TRBD1 or TRBD2, each matching 5 bases. The V end was cut by 0 bases, the J end by 1 base, with 12 bases between. CDR1 is MGHRA, CDR2 YSYEKL, per germline. The CDR3 runs to 16 residues. The CDR3 is CASSQEFPGGQETQYF. As DNA, the CDR3 is TGCGCCAGCAGCCAAGAGTTCCCTGGGGGCCAAGAGACCCAGTACTTC.

This clonotype was detected ten times or more. The J gene is TRBJ1-1, the V gene TRBV30; D uncertain. The CDR3 consists of 13 residues. Deletions cut 0 bases from V and 5 bases from J, with 10 bases between. CDR1 and CDR2 (germline): GTSNPN, SVGIG (reference sequence). CDR3 sequence reads: CAWSVSGSTEAFF. The CDR3 bases are TGTGCCTGGAGTGTATCGGGGTCGACTGAAGCTTTCTTT.

The sample holds many counts of this clonotype. V is TRBV28 and J is TRBJ2-2; D is perhaps TRBD1 (7 bases). The ends were cut back, 7 bases at V and 6 bases at J, with 21 bases in the middle. The CDR3 extends over 16 amino acids. Germline loops: CDR1 MDHEN, CDR2 SYDVKM. The CDR3 region has the DNA TGTGCCAGCACCGCACCTCAGGGGGGAATGGCCGGGGAGCTGTTTTTT. Amino acids: CASTAPQGGMAGELFF.

This clonotype was recorded at least ten times. The chain has TRBV3-1 and TRBJ1-1; D uncertain. Germline V CDR1 and CDR2: LGHDT, YNNKEL (reference sequence). CDR3 length: 14 residues. V was shortened by 1 base and J by 1 base, with 7 bases between the two germline ends. CDR3 bases: TGTGCCAGCAGCCAAGTGGGTGGGAACACTGAAGCTTTCTTT. This sequence encodes CASSQVGGNTEAFF. The full variable domain, in which reference TRBV3-1 and TRBJ1-1 provide the parts outside the CDR3, is DTAVSQTPKYLVTQMGNDKSIKCEQNLGHDTMYWYKQDSKKFLKIMFSYNNKELIINETVPNRFSPKSPDKAHLNLHINSLELGDSAVYFCASSQVGGNTEAFFGQGTRLTVV.

Only a few counts were recorded for this clonotype. The CDR3 sequence: CASSQATVTWDTEAFF. CDR3 nucleotide sequence: TGCGCCAGCAGCCAAGCGACAGTGACTTGGGACACTGAAGCTTTCTTT. The genes are TRBV4-1 and TRBJ1-1; TRBD1 is a possible D gene (5 bases). The CDR3 has 16 residues. V was shortened by 1 base and J by 3 bases, with 15 bases between the two germline ends. Per germline, CDR1 MGHRA and CDR2 YSYEKL.